This T cell receptor (beta chain) emerged from a study of PD-1 blockade in classical Hodgkin lymphoma. General study findings and limits: Repertoires differed for reasons still undefined, possibly disease activity or prior therapy. Newly diagnosed patients had baseline TCR diversity that was reportedly lower than that of healthy donors.

V lost 9 bases, J lost 0 bases, and 12 bases lay in between. Looked up from germline, CDR1 is LNHDA and CDR2 is SQIVND (reference sequence). The CDR3 covers 15 residues. Regarding time point: newly diagnosed, previously untreated cHL patient sample. Thawed PBMCs were the source of CD4+ T cells, purified by magnetic negative selection. Produced via immunoSEQ multiplex PCR; TCRdb's table is partial and in-frame only. The sample has approximately 20,000 clones; approximately 89% are singletons. A remark on this clone: Its antigen remains unidentified.

The sequenced sample was CD4+ T cells from blood. This chain joins TRBV19 and TRBJ2-6, with D possibly TRBD1 on 6 matching bases. This receptor was identified in a human donor with classical Hodgkin lymphoma. This CDR3 is CASRGPSSGANVLTF. CDR3 DNA sequence: TGTGCCAGCAGGGGTCCCAGCTCTGGGGCCAACGTCCTGACTTTC.